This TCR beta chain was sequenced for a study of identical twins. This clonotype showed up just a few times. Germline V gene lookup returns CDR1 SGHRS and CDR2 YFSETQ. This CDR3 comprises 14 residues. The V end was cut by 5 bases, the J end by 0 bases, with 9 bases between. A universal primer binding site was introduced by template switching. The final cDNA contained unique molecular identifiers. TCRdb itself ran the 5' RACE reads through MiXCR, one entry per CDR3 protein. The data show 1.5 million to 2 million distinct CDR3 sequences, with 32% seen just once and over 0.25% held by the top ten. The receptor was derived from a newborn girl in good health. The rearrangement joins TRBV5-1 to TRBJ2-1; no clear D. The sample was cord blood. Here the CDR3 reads CASRDPSSYNEQFF. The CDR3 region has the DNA TGCGCCAGCAGAGACCCGAGCTCCTACAATGAGCAGTTCTTC.